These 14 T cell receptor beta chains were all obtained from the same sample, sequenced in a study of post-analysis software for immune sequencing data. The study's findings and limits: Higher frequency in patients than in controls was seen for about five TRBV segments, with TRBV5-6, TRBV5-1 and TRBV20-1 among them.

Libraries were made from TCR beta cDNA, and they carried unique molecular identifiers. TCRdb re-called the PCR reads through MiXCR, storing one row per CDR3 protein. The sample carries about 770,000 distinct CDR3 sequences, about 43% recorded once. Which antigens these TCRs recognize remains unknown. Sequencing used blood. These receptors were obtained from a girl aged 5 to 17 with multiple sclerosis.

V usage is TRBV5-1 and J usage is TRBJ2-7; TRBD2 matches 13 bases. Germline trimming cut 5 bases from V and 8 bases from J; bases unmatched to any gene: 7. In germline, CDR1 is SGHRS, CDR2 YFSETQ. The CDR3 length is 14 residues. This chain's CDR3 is CASRTGTSGTQQYF. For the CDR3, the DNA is TGCGCCAGCAGAACCGGGACTAGCGGGACCCAGCAGTACTTC. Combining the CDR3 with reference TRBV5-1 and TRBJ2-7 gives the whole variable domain KAGVTQTPRYLIKTRGQQVTLSCSPISGHRSVSWYQQTPGQGLQFLFEYFSETQRNKGNFPGRFSGRQFSNSRSEMNVSTLELGDSALYLCASRTGTSGTQQYFGPGTRLTVT.

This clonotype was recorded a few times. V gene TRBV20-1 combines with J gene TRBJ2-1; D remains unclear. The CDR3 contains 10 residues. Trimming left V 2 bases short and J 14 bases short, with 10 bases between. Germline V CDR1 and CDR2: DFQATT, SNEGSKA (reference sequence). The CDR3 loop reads CSARRVVEFF. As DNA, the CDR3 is TGCAGTGCTAGACGAGTGGTAGAGTTCTTC.

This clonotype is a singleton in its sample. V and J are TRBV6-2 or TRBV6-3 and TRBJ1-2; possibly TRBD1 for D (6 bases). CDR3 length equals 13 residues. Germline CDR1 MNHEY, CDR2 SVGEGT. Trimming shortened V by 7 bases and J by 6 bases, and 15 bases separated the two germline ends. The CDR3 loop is CASTSGRGNGYTF. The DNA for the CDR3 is TGTGCCAGCACCTCCGGCAGGGGCAATGGCTACACCTTC.

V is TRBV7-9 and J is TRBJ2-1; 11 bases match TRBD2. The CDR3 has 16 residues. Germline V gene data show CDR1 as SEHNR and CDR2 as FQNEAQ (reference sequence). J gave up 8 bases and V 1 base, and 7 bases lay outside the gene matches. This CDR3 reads CASSLVLAGGYYEQFF. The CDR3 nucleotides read TGTGCCAGCAGCTTAGTGCTAGCGGGGGGTTACTATGAGCAGTTCTTC.

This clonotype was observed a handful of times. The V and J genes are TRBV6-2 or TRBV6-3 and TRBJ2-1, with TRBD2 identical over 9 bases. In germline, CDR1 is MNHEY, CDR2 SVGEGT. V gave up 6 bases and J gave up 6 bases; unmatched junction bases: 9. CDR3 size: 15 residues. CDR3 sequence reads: CASRDIAGAVNEQFF. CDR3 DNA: TGTGCCAGCAGAGATATAGCGGGAGCGGTCAATGAGCAGTTCTTC.

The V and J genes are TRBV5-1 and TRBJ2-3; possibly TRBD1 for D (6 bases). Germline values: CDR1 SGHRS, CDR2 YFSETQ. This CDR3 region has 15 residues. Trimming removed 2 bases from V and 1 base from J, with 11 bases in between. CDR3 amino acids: CASSFWDIGTDTQYF. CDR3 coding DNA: TGCGCCAGCAGCTTTTGGGACATTGGCACAGATACGCAGTATTTT.

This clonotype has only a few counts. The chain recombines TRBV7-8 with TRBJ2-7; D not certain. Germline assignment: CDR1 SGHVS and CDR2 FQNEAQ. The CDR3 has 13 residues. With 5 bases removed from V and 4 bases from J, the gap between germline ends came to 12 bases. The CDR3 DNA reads TGTGCCAGCAGCGTAACCGACCGGTACGAGCAGTACTTC. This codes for CASSVTDRYEQYF.

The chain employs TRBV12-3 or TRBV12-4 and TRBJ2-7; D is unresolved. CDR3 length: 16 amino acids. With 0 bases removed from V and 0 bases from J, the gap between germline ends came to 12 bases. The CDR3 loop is CASSLAPVLSSYEQYF. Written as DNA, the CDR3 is TGTGCCAGCAGTTTAGCGCCGGTCCTGAGCTCCTACGAGCAGTACTTC.

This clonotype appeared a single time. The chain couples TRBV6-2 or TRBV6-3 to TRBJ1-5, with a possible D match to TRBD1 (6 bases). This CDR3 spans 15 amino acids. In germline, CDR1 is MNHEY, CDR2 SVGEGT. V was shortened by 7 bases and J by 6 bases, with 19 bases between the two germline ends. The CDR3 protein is CASIDPGGAGQPQHF. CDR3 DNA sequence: TGTGCCAGCATAGATCCCGGGGGCGCCGGTCAGCCCCAGCATTTT.

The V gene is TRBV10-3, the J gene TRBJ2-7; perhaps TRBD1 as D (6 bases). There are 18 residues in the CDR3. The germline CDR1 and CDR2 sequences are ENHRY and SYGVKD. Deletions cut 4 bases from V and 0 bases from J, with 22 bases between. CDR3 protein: CAISGWSRWDTVSYEQYF. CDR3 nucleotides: TGTGCCATCAGTGGGTGGTCTAGGTGGGACACCGTCTCCTACGAGCAGTACTTC.

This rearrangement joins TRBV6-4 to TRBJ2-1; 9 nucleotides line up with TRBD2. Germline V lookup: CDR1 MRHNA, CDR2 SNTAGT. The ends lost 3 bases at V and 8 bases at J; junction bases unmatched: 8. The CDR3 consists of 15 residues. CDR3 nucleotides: TGTGCCAGCAGTGATAGGCTAGCGGGACTGGATGAGCAGTTCTTC. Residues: CASSDRLAGLDEQFF.

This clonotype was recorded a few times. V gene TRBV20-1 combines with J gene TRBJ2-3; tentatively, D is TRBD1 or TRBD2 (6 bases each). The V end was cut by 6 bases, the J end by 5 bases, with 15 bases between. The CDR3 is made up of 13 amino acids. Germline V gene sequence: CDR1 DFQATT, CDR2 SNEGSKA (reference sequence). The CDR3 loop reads CSAPRGDLDTQYF. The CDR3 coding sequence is TGCAGTGCCCCAAGGGGGGATCTAGATACGCAGTATTTT.

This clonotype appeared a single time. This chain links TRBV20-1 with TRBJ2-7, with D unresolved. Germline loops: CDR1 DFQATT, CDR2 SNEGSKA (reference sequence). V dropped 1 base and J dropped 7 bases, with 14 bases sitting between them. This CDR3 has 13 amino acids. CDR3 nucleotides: TGCAGTGCTAGAGGAGAGAACACCTTAGAGCAGTACTTC. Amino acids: CSARGENTLEQYF.

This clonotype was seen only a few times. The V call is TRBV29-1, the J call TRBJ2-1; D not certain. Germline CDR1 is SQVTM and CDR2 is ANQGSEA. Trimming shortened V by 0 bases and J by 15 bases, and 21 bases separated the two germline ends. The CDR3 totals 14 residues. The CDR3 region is CSVEDPGRTPGTFF. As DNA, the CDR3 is TGCAGCGTTGAAGATCCGGGCAGGACCCCAGGAACGTTCTTC.